This T cell receptor beta chain was observed in a study of OX40 agonist ivuxolimab in advanced cancers. Across the study: Dose-escalation patients were diagnosed with hepatocellular carcinoma, melanoma, renal cell cancer or head and neck cancer.

The table came from immunoSEQ multiplex PCR; TCRdb's copy has only in-frame clones and leaves some out. The sample includes about 45,000 clones, just over 90% of them seen just once. Regarding the study as a whole: Average numbers of expanded clones were greater in CD8+ T cells than in CD4+. Clonal expansion was among the lowest in partial responders at 0.1-3.0 mg/kg, especially CD8+. At 0.1 to 3.0 mg/kg and by week 6, CD4+ and CD8+ T cells in the blood had expanded clonally.

Trimming left V 3 bases short and J 3 bases short, with 12 bases between. The CDR3 sequence is 14 residues long. The germline CDR1 and CDR2 sequences are MDHEN and SYDVKM. A remark on this clone: As yet, its antigen is unknown.

V gene TRBV28 combines with J gene TRBJ2-7; D perhaps matches TRBD2 (5 bases). Specimen: CD4+ or CD8+ T cells sorted from blood, collected in a trial of the OX40 agonist ivuxolimab. This receptor was identified in an adult with an advanced solid tumor such as melanoma, head and neck, liver or kidney cancer. The CDR3 loop reads CASSFGMMNYEQYF. CDR3 sequence (DNA): TGTGCCAGCAGTTTCGGGATGATGAACTACGAGCAGTACTTC.